This T cell receptor (beta chain) came from a study of CDR3 diversity in severe acne. MiXCR was run by TCRdb on the PCR reads, yielding one entry per CDR3 protein. The sample has approximately 77,000 distinct CDR3 sequences, around 54% seen once; the top ten hold 11%. Per the germline V gene, CDR1 is DFQATT and CDR2 is SNEGSKA (reference sequence). The CDR3 loop spans 17 amino acids. Points on this clonotype: This may stem from a read error, because a much larger clone lies one nucleotide away.

Sequenced sample: blood. This TCR derives from a male donor with severe acne vulgaris. This chain joins TRBV20-1 and TRBJ2-1, with 10 nucleotides matching TRBD2. The CDR3: CSARDLTSGTLDNEQLF. DNA for the CDR3: TGCAGTGCTAGAGATCTAACTAGCGGGACCCTCGACAATGAGCAGCTCTTC.